This TCR beta chain stems from a study of response to subunit inactivated influenza vaccine. Study observations and caveats: Few additional T cells are recruited per seasonal influenza vaccination, authors suggested.

The CDR3 is 11 residues long. V lost 3 bases and J lost 3, with 0 bases in between. TCRdb reprocessed the RT-PCR reads via MiXCR and lists one record per CDR3 protein. Seen here are about 530,000 distinct CDR3 sequences, 12% observed once, and the top ten hold about 10%. This clonotype was observed a few times. Its antigen is unknown. Here the sequenced sample was PBMCs from blood, taken on the day of vaccination. This chain uses TRBV12-3 or TRBV12-4 with TRBJ2-4; D is undetermined. The TCR originated in a man in his fifties or sixties who received an inactivated influenza vaccine. The CDR3 DNA is TGTGCCAGCAGTTTCAAAAACATTCAGTACTTC. It codes for CASSFKNIQYF.